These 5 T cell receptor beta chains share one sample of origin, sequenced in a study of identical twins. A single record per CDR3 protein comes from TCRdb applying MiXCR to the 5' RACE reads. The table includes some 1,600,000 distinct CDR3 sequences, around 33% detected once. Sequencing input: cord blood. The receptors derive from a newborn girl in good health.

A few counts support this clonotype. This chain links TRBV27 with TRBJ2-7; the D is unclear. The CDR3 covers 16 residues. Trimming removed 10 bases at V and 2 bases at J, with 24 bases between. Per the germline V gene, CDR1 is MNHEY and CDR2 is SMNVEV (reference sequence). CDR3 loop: CANPLISRPGTYEQYF. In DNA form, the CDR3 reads TGTGCCAACCCACTTATTTCCCGACCTGGGACCTACGAGCAGTACTTC.

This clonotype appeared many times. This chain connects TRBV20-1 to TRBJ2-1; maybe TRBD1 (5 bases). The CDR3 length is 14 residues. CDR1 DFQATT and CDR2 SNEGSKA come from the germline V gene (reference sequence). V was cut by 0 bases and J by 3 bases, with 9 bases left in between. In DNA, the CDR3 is TGCAGTGCTAGAGAATGGGGCAGCTACAATGAGCAGTTCTTC. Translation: CSAREWGSYNEQFF.

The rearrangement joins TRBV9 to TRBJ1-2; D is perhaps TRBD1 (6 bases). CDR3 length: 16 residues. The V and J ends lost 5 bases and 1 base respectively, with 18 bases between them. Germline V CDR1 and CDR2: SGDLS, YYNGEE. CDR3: CASSRTGDILNYGYTF. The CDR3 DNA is TGTGCCAGCAGTCGAACCGGGGACATCCTTAACTATGGCTACACCTTC.

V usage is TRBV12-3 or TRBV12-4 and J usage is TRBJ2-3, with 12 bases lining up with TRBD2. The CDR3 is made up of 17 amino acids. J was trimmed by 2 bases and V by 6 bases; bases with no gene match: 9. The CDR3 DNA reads TGTGCCAGCAGCCGGAGACTAGCGGGGGTTATCACAGATACGCAGTATTTT. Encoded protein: CASSRRLAGVITDTQYF.

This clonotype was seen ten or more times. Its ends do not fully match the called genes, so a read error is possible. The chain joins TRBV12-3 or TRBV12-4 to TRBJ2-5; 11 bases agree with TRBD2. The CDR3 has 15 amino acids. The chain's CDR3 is CASSPRLAGKETQYF. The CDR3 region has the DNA TGCGCCAGCAGCCCTCGACTAGCGGGAAAAGAGACCCAGTACTTC.